This T cell receptor (beta chain) was documented in a study of blood T cells in healthy people across ages. Study results and caveats: Fewer expanded clones and more diversity marked long-lived versus aged donors.

It was with a sample-barcoded 5' primer and a J-beta primer mix that a second PCR of about 6 to 11 cycles was run. Each TCR beta cDNA got a 12-nucleotide random molecular identifier. TCRdb reprocessed the 5' RACE reads with MiXCR, giving one entry per CDR3 protein. The sample holds hundreds of thousands of distinct CDR3 sequences, about 30% seen once. This clonotype was picked up many times. Its antigen remains unknown. This CDR3 has 17 amino acids. V lost 6 bases and J lost 2; bases outside the gene matches: 7. Germline CDR1 is ENHRY and CDR2 is SYGVKD. The rearrangement links TRBV10-3 to TRBJ2-3, with 14 bases that match TRBD2. The receptor was isolated from a woman of 80 years or more in good health. Sequences were obtained from blood. CDR3 nucleotide sequence: TGTGCCATCAGGACTAGGACTAGCGGGGGGACCACAGATACGCAGTATTTT. Its protein product is CAIRTRTSGGTTDTQYF.